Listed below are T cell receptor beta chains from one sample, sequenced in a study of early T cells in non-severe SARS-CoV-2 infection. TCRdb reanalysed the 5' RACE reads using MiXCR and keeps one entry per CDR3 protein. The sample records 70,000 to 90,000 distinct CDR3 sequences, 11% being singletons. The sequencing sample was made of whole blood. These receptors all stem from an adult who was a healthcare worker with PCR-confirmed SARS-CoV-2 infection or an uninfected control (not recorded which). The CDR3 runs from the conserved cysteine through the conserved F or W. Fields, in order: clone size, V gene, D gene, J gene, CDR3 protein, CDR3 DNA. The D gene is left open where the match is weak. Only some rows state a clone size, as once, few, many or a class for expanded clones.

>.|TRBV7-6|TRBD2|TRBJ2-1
CASSYQGLSNEQFF
TGTGCCAGCAGCTACCAGGGACTATCCAATGAGCAGTTCTTC
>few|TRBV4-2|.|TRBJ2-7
CASSQGRGDEQYF
TGTGCCAGCAGCCAAGGCCGCGGGGACGAGCAGTACTTC
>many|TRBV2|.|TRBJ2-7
CASSYPGGEQYF
TGTGCCAGCAGCTATCCCGGTGGAGAGCAGTACTTC
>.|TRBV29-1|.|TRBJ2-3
CSVSPPTGGVTDTQYF
TGCAGCGTCTCCCCTCCGACCGGGGGAGTCACAGATACGCAGTATTTT
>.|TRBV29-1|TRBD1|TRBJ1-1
CSGTQGALGEAFF
TGCAGCGGGACACAGGGGGCCCTCGGTGAAGCTTTCTTT
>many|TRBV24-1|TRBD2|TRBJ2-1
CATSGLAGVEQFF
TGTGCCACCAGTGGTCTAGCGGGGGTTGAGCAGTTCTTC
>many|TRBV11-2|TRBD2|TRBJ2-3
CASSLEIIAPGRTDTQYF
TGTGCCAGCAGCTTAGAGATCATAGCCCCCGGGAGGACAGATACGCAGTATTTT
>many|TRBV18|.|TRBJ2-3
CASSPPDSSTDTQYF
TGTGCCAGCTCACCACCGGACAGTAGCACAGATACGCAGTATTTT
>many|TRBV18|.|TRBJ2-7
CASSRAEAYEQYF
TGTGCCAGCTCACGGGCAGAAGCCTACGAGCAGTACTTC
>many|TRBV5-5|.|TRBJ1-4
CASSKLGTHPFATNEKLFF
TGTGCCAGCAGCAAACTAGGGACCCACCCATTTGCAACTAATGAAAAACTGTTTTTT
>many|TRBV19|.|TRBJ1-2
CASSMADGAGKYGYTF
TGTGCCAGTAGTATGGCCGACGGAGCAGGGAAATATGGCTACACCTTC
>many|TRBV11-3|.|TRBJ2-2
CASSPRISARSNTGELFF
.
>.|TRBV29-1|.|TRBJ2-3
CSVEGWGLDTQYF
TGCAGCGTTGAAGGGTGGGGGTTGGATACGCAGTATTTT
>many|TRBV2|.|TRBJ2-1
CASSVESRAYNEQFF
TGTGCCAGCAGTGTAGAGTCTAGAGCCTACAATGAGCAGTTCTTC
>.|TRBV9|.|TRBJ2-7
CASSVATGYEQYF
TGTGCCAGCAGCGTAGCTACAGGTTACGAGCAGTACTTC